This T cell receptor (beta chain) was captured by sequencing in a study of blood T cell repertoires in COVID-19. Study context: Both acute and convalescent COVID-19 samples were obtained from the United States, Italy and Spain. From T cells, B-cell-depleted T cells, or PBMCs came the material, which was cDNA or gDNA.

In the original processing: Estimated nucleated cell counts came from reference gene primer amplification. Sequencing was performed with immunoSEQ multiplex PCR; in TCRdb, only in-frame clones are kept and a portion is missing. The V and J calls and the clone size are those of that table, but D and trimming were determined from the DNA. The sample consists of about 400,000 clones, around 90% of them appearing once. Participants, about 18 to 95 years old, spanned about 26 US areas. CDR1 and CDR2 (germline): SGHRS, YFSETQ. The CDR3 has 14 residues. The ends lost 3 bases at V and 6 bases at J; junction bases unmatched: 6.

This receptor was taken from a woman in her forties with acute COVID-19. The rearrangement links TRBV5-1 to TRBJ2-7; 10 bases fit TRBD1. Sequenced material: PBMCs or T cells enriched from blood (not recorded which). The CDR3: CASSSGQGEGEQYF. The CDR3 coding sequence is TGCGCCAGCAGCTCCGGACAGGGGGAGGGCGAGCAGTACTTC. Looking up the rest from reference TRBV5-1 and TRBJ2-7 gives the full variable domain: KAGVTQTPRYLIKTRGQQVTLSCSPISGHRSVSWYQQTPGQGLQFLFEYFSETQRNKGNFPGRFSGRQFSNSRSEMNVSTLELGDSALYLCASSSGQGEGEQYFGPGTRLTVT.